The source of this T cell receptor beta chain is a study of T-cell memory formation after mild COVID-19. This clonotype was seen repeatedly, ten times or more. Its antigen remains unknown. TCRdb ran MiXCR on the 5' RACE reads and lists one entry per CDR3 protein. The data show hundreds of thousands of distinct CDR3 sequences, around 17% seen once. General observations from the study: Memory from before infection featured some responding clones, which suggests cross-reactive memory joined.

Material for sequencing was PBMCs or a T cell subset sorted from them (not recorded which). This TCR was recovered from a man in his late teens or twenties who had mild COVID-19 (a few samples of this study predate the infection). Cell type and time point are not known.

In DNA, the CDR3 is TGTGCCAGCATGCAGGGCTACGAGCAGTACTTC. Residues: CASMQGYEQYF. This rearrangement joins TRBV12-3 or TRBV12-4 to TRBJ2-7; weak D call: TRBD1 (5 bases). There are 11 residues in the CDR3. The V and J ends lost 7 bases and 3 bases respectively, with 7 bases between them.